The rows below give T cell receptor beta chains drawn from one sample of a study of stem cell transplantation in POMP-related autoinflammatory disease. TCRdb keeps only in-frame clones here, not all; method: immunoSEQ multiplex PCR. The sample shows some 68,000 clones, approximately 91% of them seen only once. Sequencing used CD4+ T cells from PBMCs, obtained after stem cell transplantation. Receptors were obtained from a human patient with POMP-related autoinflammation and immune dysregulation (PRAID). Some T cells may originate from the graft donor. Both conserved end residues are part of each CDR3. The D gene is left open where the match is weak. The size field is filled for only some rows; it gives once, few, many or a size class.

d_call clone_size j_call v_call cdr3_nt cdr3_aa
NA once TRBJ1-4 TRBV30 TGTGCCTGGAGTGTATCTAGGGATAATGAAAAACTGTTTTTT CAWSVSRDNEKLFF
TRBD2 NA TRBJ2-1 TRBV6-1 TGTGCCAGCAGTGGATACGGGACTAGCGGGAGCAATGAGCAGTTCTTC CASSGYGTSGSNEQFF
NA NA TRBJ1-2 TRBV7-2 TGTGCCAGCAGCTCCGACGCGGGAGGCTATTATGGCTACACCTTC CASSSDAGGYYGYTF
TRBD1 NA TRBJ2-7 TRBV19 TGTGCCAGTAGTACCGGGACAGGGCCCTCCTACGAGCAGTACTTC CASSTGTGPSYEQYF
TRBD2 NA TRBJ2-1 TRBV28 TGTGCCACGGGGGGCTCCTACAATGAGCAGTTCTTC CATGGSYNEQFF
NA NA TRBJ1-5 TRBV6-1 TGTGCCAGCCGGGCGGTGTATAGCAATCAGCCCCAGCATTTT CASRAVYSNQPQHF
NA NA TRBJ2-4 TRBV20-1 TGCAGTGCTAGACGGATCGGAATTCAGTACTTC CSARRIGIQYF
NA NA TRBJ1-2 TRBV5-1 TGCGCCAGCAGCTTGGCACCGGGGGGTTTTTCGAGGTATGGCTACACCTTC CASSLAPGGFSRYGYTF
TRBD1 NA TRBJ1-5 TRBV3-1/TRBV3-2 TGTGCCAGCAGCCAAGAGGACAGGGTAGTAGTTCAGCCCCAGCATTTT CASSQEDRVVVQPQHF
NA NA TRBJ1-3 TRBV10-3 TGTGCCATCAGTGGTACGGATCCGAACACCATATATTTT CAISGTDPNTIYF
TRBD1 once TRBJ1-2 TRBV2 TGTGCCAGCAACGGACAGGGGGTATACTATGGCTACACCTTC CASNGQGVYYGYTF
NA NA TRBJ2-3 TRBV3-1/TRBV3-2 TGTGCCAGCAGCCAATGCAGGACGTGGGGGTGTACAGATACGCAGTATTTT CASSQCRTWGCTDTQYF
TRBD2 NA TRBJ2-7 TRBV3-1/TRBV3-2 TGTGCCAGCAGCCAAGACTCTAGCGGGGTCTCCTACGAGCAGTACTTC CASSQDSSGVSYEQYF
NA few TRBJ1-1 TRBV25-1 TGTGCCAGCAGGAATGGGCCTGAAGCTTTCTTT CASRNGPEAFF
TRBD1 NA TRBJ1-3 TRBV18 TGTGCCAGCTCACCGGTGACAGGGAGCTCTGGAAACACCATATATTTT CASSPVTGSSGNTIYF
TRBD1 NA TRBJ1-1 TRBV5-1 TGCGCCAGCAGCTTGGCTGCAGGGGGCGGAGTGAACACTGAAGCTTTCTTT CASSLAAGGGVNTEAFF
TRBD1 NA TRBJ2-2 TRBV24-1 TGTGCCACCAGTGGTATGGGACAGGGTAGCACCGGGGAGCTGTTTTTT CATSGMGQGSTGELFF
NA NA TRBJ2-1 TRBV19 TGTGCCAGTAGAATAACGGGGTCGAATGAGCAGTTCTTC CASRITGSNEQFF
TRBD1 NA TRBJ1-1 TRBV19 TGTGCCAGCCGCCCGGGACAGGTGAACACTGAAGCTTTCTTT CASRPGQVNTEAFF
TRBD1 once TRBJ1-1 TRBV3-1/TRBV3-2 TGTGCCAGCAGCCAAGTCGCAGGGGGCGGGACTGAAGCTTTCTTT CASSQVAGGGTEAFF
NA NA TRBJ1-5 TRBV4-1 TGCGCCAGCAGCCAATCCCCAGGGGATCAGCCCCAGCATTTT CASSQSPGDQPQHF